These 30 T cell receptor beta chains came from one sample sequenced in a study of control samples from healthy donors and cancer patients. Clones were sequenced by immunoSEQ multiplex PCR, and TCRdb holds only the in-frame ones, with some missing. Seen here are approximately 90,000 clones, approximately 90% observed once, and the top ten hold around an eighth. The specimen sequenced was blood. Source of these receptors: a woman aged 70-85 years in good health.

The V gene is TRBV6-6, the J gene TRBJ1-2; 7 bases are shared with TRBD1. Germline lookup yields CDR1 MNHNY and CDR2 SVGAGI (reference sequence). V shed 5 bases, J shed 2 bases, and the junction held 5 bases outside the gene matches. There are 14 residues in the CDR3. Here the CDR3 reads CASSVLTGNYGYTF. The DNA of the CDR3 is TGTGCCAGCAGTGTCCTGACAGGGAACTATGGCTACACCTTC.

The chain employs TRBV9 and TRBJ1-1; D gene uncertain. This CDR3 has 15 residues. Per the germline V gene, CDR1 is SGDLS and CDR2 is YYNGEE. The V gene lost 3 bases and the J gene lost 8 bases, with 20 bases spanning the gap. The CDR3 DNA is TGTGCCAGCAGCGGACCCTCCCCGACGGGCAGGGAAGCTTTCTTT. Protein: CASSGPSPTGREAFF.

This rearrangement joins TRBV7-2 to TRBJ1-1, with 8 bases fitting TRBD1. The CDR3 is 16 residues long. V lost 5 bases, J lost 1 base, and 9 bases stayed unmatched. Germline values: CDR1 SGHTA, CDR2 FQGNSA. CDR3 bases: TGTGCCAGCAGCCCTCAGACAGGGGCCTCGAACACTGAAGCTTTCTTT. Protein product: CASSPQTGASNTEAFF.

This rearrangement joins TRBV5-6 to TRBJ1-1; 9 bases match TRBD1. The CDR3 runs to 14 residues. Germline assignment: CDR1 SGHDT and CDR2 YYEEEE. Trimming took 4 bases from V and 4 from J; bases not matched to a gene: 5. The CDR3 spells CASSRGGQGTEAFF. CDR3 bases: TGTGCCAGCAGCCGCGGGGGACAGGGCACTGAAGCTTTCTTT.

Only one count was recorded for this clone. This chain joins TRBV25-1 and TRBJ2-6, with 13 bases lining up with TRBD2. Germline lookup yields CDR1 MGHDK and CDR2 SYGVNS. The junction had 3 bases not matched to a gene; V was cut back by 6 bases and J by 7 bases. The CDR3 extends over 15 amino acids. CDR3 in amino acids: CASRTSGGTANVLTF. The CDR3 nucleotides read TGTGCCAGCAGGACTAGCGGGGGGACCGCCAACGTCCTGACTTTC.

This chain uses TRBV4-1 with TRBJ1-2; 9 nucleotides agree with TRBD1. V shed 4 bases and J 6 bases; nucleotides not matched to a gene: 9. Germline loops: CDR1 MGHRA, CDR2 YSYEKL. The CDR3 totals 15 residues. The CDR3 loop reads CASSLGGTGNDGYTF. CDR3 coding DNA: TGCGCCAGCAGCCTCGGGGGGACAGGGAATGATGGCTACACCTTC.

The chain is built from TRBV21-1 and TRBJ1-1; TRBD1, the table's D call, lacks a check against the DNA. TRBV21-1 is designated a pseudogene. This CDR3 spans 15 amino acids. CDR3 region: CASSKVVRGYTEAFF. DNA of the CDR3: TGTGCCAGCAGCAAAGTCGTCAGGGGGTACACTGAAGCTTTCTTT.

This clone occurred a few times. This chain connects TRBV3-1 (or the pseudogene TRBV3-2) to TRBJ2-2; 10 positions match TRBD2. The length of the CDR3 is 18 residues. V lost 2 bases and J lost 3; bases outside the gene matches: 9. The germline V gene has CDR1 LGHDT and CDR2 YNNKEL (reference sequence). The CDR3 loop reads CASSQFGSGLADTGELFF. The CDR3 DNA is TGTGCCAGCAGCCAATTTGGATCCGGACTAGCGGACACCGGGGAGCTGTTTTTT.

The chain joins TRBV10-1 to TRBJ2-1, with D maybe TRBD2 (5 bases). CDR1 is WNHNN and CDR2 is SYGVQD in the germline V gene (reference sequence). CDR3 size: 16 residues. V gave up 0 bases and J gave up 0 bases, with 9 bases separating them. Here the CDR3 reads CASSESRVGSYNEQFF. The CDR3 DNA follows: TGCGCCAGCAGTGAGTCGAGGGTGGGCTCCTACAATGAGCAGTTCTTC.

V is TRBV6-5 and J is TRBJ1-1; TRBD1 might be the D (5 bases). The CDR3 is 15 amino acids. V was trimmed by 2 bases and J by 0 bases, leaving 10 bases between them. Germline V lookup: CDR1 MNHEY, CDR2 SVGAGI. The CDR3 coding sequence is TGTGCCAGCAGTTACGGGAACAGGCTGAACACTGAAGCTTTCTTT. Amino acids: CASSYGNRLNTEAFF.

V gene TRBV7-2 combines with J gene TRBJ1-2, with TRBD1 matching 7 bases. Germline trimming cut 11 bases from V and 7 bases from J; bases unmatched to any gene: 10. CDR3 length: 12 residues. Germline V gene lookup returns CDR1 SGHTA and CDR2 FQGNSA. DNA for the CDR3: TGTGCCCTTCGTCAGGGGGTTCTTGGCTACACCTTC. This encodes CALRQGVLGYTF.

The gene calls are TRBV19 and TRBJ1-2; 7 nucleotides align to TRBD1. This CDR3 spans 18 amino acids. Looked up from germline, CDR1 is LNHDA and CDR2 is SQIVND (reference sequence). V was pared by 0 bases and J by 8 bases, with 18 bases of the junction left unmatched. The chain's CDR3 is CASSIEGGTTGRLVGYTF. CDR3 DNA: TGTGCCAGTAGTATAGAAGGCGGTACGACAGGGAGGTTAGTCGGCTACACCTTC.

J is TRBJ1-1 and V is TRBV6-5, with unresolved D. Trimming pared 11 bases from V and 1 base from J, leaving 14 bases between. CDR1 MNHEY and CDR2 SVGAGI come from the germline V gene. CDR3 length: 13 residues. CDR3 loop: CAVLKEGNTEAFF. CDR3 DNA: TGTGCCGTACTTAAGGAGGGGAACACTGAAGCTTTCTTT.

The gene calls are TRBV7-2 and TRBJ1-1; D unclear. Germline lookup yields CDR1 SGHTA and CDR2 FQGNSA. This CDR3 spans 13 amino acids. Between the trimmed V and J ends, which lost 5 bases and 8 bases, there was a span of 15 bases. In DNA, the CDR3 is TGTGCCAGCAGCCCGAGTCCCGGCCGAGAAGCTTTCTTT. Its protein product is CASSPSPGREAFF.

The chain is built from TRBV12-3 or TRBV12-4 and TRBJ1-1; D is uncertain. The V gene lost 7 bases and the J gene lost 1 base, with 10 bases spanning the gap. The CDR3 has 13 amino acids. CDR3 nucleotide sequence: TGTGCCAGCATCCCCGCCCAGAACACTGAAGCTTTCTTT. Translation gives CASIPAQNTEAFF.

This chain connects TRBV10-3 to TRBJ2-1; TRBD1 aligns across 9 bases. Germline CDR1 and CDR2: ENHRY and SYGVKD. The CDR3 covers 15 residues. J was trimmed by 5 bases and V by 4 bases; bases with no gene match: 6. The DNA of the CDR3 is TGTGCCATCAGTGGACCGGGACAGGGCAACAATGAGCAGTTCTTC. It translates to CAISGPGQGNNEQFF.

The chain uses TRBV7-9 and TRBJ1-1; 7 nucleotides align to TRBD1. J was trimmed by 7 bases and V by 4 bases; bases with no gene match: 15. CDR3 size: 16 residues. The V gene's germline CDR1 is SEHNR and CDR2 FQNEAQ (reference sequence). The CDR3 DNA reads as TGTGCCAGCAGCTCCCTTGTCCGACAGGGTCAGTTTGAAGCTTTCTTT. Protein product: CASSSLVRQGQFEAFF.

The chain combines TRBV19 with TRBJ1-5, with D unresolved. Germline assignment: CDR1 LNHDA and CDR2 SQIVND (reference sequence). There are 12 residues in the CDR3. V dropped 5 bases and J dropped 9 bases, with 11 bases sitting between them. The CDR3 coding sequence is TGTGCCAGTAGTTCCAGGCCGGGGCCCCAGCATTTT. Protein sequence: CASSSRPGPQHF.

This clone was recorded once. The chain links TRBV18 to TRBJ1-2; D is perhaps TRBD1 (6 bases). From germline, CDR1 is KGHSH and CDR2 LQKENI. This CDR3 has 16 residues. V was pared by 3 bases and J by 4 bases, with 18 bases between. In DNA form, the CDR3 reads TGTGCCAGCTCACCCGCCGGACAGCCTTTACCCTATGGCTACACCTTC. Its protein product is CASSPAGQPLPYGYTF.

This sequence joins TRBV29-1 and TRBJ1-2; D might be TRBD1 (5 bases). The V gene lost 7 bases and the J gene lost 6 bases, with 18 bases spanning the gap. Germline V CDR1 and CDR2: SQVTM, ANQGSEA. This CDR3 is 13 amino acids long. CDR3 in amino acids: CSGGDSPLDGYTF. The DNA of the CDR3 is TGCAGCGGAGGGGATAGTCCGCTCGATGGCTACACCTTC.

The CDR3 DNA reads as TGTGCCAGCAGCCGGGGCGGGAACTATGGCTACACCTTC. Its translation: CASSRGGNYGYTF. V usage is TRBV27 and J usage is TRBJ1-2; TRBD1 might be the D (5 bases). Germline assignment: CDR1 MNHEY and CDR2 SMNVEV (reference sequence). The CDR3 spans 13 residues. Trimming took off 6 bases at V and 2 bases at J, with 10 bases between the two ends.

This chain joins TRBV6-2 or TRBV6-3 and TRBJ1-2, with TRBD1 identical over 9 bases. Germline CDR1 MNHEY, CDR2 SVGEGT. The length of the CDR3 is 18 residues. The V and J ends lost 4 bases and 2 bases, in that order; junction bases with no gene match: 14. The CDR3 loop is CASSSTITGTGINYGYTF. DNA for the CDR3: TGTGCCAGCAGTTCCACCATTACCGGGACAGGGATAAACTATGGCTACACCTTC.

This chain links TRBV7-2 with TRBJ2-5, with D unresolved. The germline CDR1 and CDR2 sequences are SGHTA and FQGNSA. Trimming removed 3 bases at V and 5 bases at J, with 10 bases between. The CDR3 is made up of 13 amino acids. The CDR3 coding sequence is TGTGCCAGCAGCTTGCTGACCGGGGAGACCCAGTACTTC. Protein product: CASSLLTGETQYF.

This chain joins TRBV12-3 or TRBV12-4 and TRBJ1-2, with no clear D. The CDR3 is 13 residues long. Trimming cost V 3 bases and J 3 bases, with 8 bases left between them. The CDR3 region is CASSLQMDYGYTF. The CDR3 region has the DNA TGTGCCAGCAGTTTGCAGATGGACTATGGCTACACCTTC.

J is TRBJ2-1 and V is TRBV6-2 or TRBV6-3; D uncertain. V was shortened by 5 bases and J by 7 bases, with 6 bases between the two germline ends. The CDR3 runs to 11 residues. CDR1 is MNHEY, CDR2 SVGEGT, per germline. The CDR3 sequence is CASSLVNEQFF. CDR3 nucleotides: TGTGCCAGCAGTCTCGTAAATGAGCAGTTCTTC.

The gene calls are TRBV7-9 and TRBJ2-1, with 10 bases matching TRBD2. The CDR3 is 17 amino acids. CDR1 is SEHNR and CDR2 is FQNEAQ in the germline V gene (reference sequence). V gave up 1 base and J gave up 7 bases; unmatched junction bases: 10. CDR3 amino acids: CASSLGPKREGGNEQFF. In DNA, the CDR3 is TGTGCCAGCAGCTTAGGGCCGAAGCGGGAGGGTGGGAATGAGCAGTTCTTC.

The chain uses TRBV28 and TRBJ1-1; D perhaps matches TRBD1 (5 bases). The ends were cut back, 7 bases at V and 1 base at J, with 10 bases in the middle. This CDR3 comprises 13 residues. Germline lookup yields CDR1 MDHEN and CDR2 SYDVKM. CDR3 protein: CASTRTGNTEAFF. The CDR3 DNA reads TGTGCCAGCACCCGAACAGGGAACACTGAAGCTTTCTTT.

In DNA, the CDR3 is TGTGCCAGCAGAGGGGGGGCCCGCACAGATACGCAGTATTTT. Its protein is CASRGGARTDTQYF. This chain connects TRBV27 to TRBJ2-3; weak D call: TRBD2 (7 bases). The CDR3 spans 14 residues. The germline V gene has CDR1 MNHEY and CDR2 SMNVEV (reference sequence). V lost 6 bases to trimming and J lost 1 base, with 11 bases between them.

V gene TRBV7-9 combines with J gene TRBJ2-4; possible D gene TRBD2, 5 bases. The V end was cut by 5 bases, the J end by 3 bases, with 17 bases between. Germline CDR1 SEHNR, CDR2 FQNEAQ (reference sequence). The CDR3 sequence is 16 residues long. CDR3 amino acids: CASSDGWEWSKNIQYF. As DNA, the CDR3 is TGTGCCAGCAGCGATGGGTGGGAGTGGAGCAAAAACATTCAGTACTTC.

This chain uses TRBV28 with TRBJ1-1; TRBD1 might be the D (5 bases). CDR1 MDHEN and CDR2 SYDVKM come from the germline V gene. The ends were cut back, 6 bases at V and 8 bases at J, with 13 bases in the middle. The CDR3 consists of 12 residues. This chain's CDR3 is CASRPGLAEAFF. The CDR3 DNA sequence: TGTGCCAGCAGACCAGGGCTGGCGGAAGCTTTCTTT.